The source of this T cell receptor beta chain is a study of T-cell memory formation after mild COVID-19. Study-level information: TCR clusters largely stayed donor specific. The study's findings and limits: CD4+ clones that contracted lay mainly in CM and EM; CD8+ ones lay in EMRA. The authors did not confirm SARS-CoV-2 specificity of second-wave clones peaking day 37. Within pre-infection memory, some responding clones were found, suggesting cross-reactive memory joined.

The sample holds a few counts of this clonotype. Its cognate antigen is unknown. From the 5' RACE reads, TCRdb called clonotypes with MiXCR, one entry per CDR3 protein. The sample consists of 80,000 to 95,000 distinct CDR3 sequences, roughly 23% of them appearing once. The specimen was PBMCs or a T cell subset sorted from them (not recorded which). This receptor was taken from a man younger than 30 who had mild COVID-19 (a few samples of this study predate the infection). Cell type and time point are not known.

The CDR3 here is CASSLAGARTDTQYF. For the CDR3, the DNA is TGTGCCAGCAGCTTAGCGGGGGCCCGCACAGATACGCAGTATTTT. V is TRBV7-6 and J is TRBJ2-3; D possibly corresponds to TRBD1 (6 bases). The V end was cut by 0 bases, the J end by 1 base, with 8 bases between. Looked up from germline, CDR1 is SGHVS and CDR2 is FNYEAQ. This CDR3 is 15 amino acids long.